This T cell receptor beta chain comes out of a study of cytomegalovirus exposure and HLA in healthy donors. The primer mix had 60 Vbeta and 13 Jbeta primers. Measured with immunoSEQ multiplex PCR; TCRdb has only the in-frame clones, and not every one. The clone table shows about 33,000 clones, with the ten largest holding 3.5% to 5%. This CDR3 is built from 14 residues. In germline, CDR1 is MNHEY, CDR2 SVGAGI. V lost 2 bases to trimming and J lost 3 bases, with 8 bases between them. On this clone itself: Its matching antigen is unknown.

Overall study results and limits: Researchers counted some 150 TCR beta chains as cytomegalovirus-associated.

The receptor was derived from a woman between 35 and 50 years old in good health and CMV-seropositive. Sequencing was done on a sample of PBMCs. The chain carries TRBV6-5 and TRBJ2-1; no clear D gene. The CDR3 nucleotides read TGTGCCAGCAGTTACGTGGAGAGCTACAATGAGCAGTTCTTC. This codes for CASSYVESYNEQFF.